Only a few counts were recorded for the clone carrying this T cell receptor (beta chain). This specimen includes other DNA sequences encoding the same CDR3. The V end lost 0 bases, the J end lost 0 bases, and 7 bases lay between the germline ends. This CDR3 has 16 amino acids. Per the germline V gene, CDR1 is SGDLS and CDR2 is YYNGEE. This specimen comes from a study of blood T cell repertoires in COVID-19. Study summary: Acute and convalescent COVID-19 specimens originated in the United States, Italy and Spain. T cells, B-cell-depleted T cells, or PBMCs provided the cDNA or gDNA that served as material.

Under the authors' procedure: Using reference gene primer amplification, nucleated cell counts were estimated. Only in-frame clones appear in the TCRdb table, and some are missing; sequencing was by immunoSEQ multiplex PCR. The V and J calls and clone size are taken from that table; D and trimming were inferred from the DNA. In the table there are about 100,000 clones, 82% of which are singletons. Sequencing was done on a sample of peripheral blood. This TCR was recovered from a man in his sixties with acute or convalescent COVID-19. This chain connects TRBV9 to TRBJ1-6; D call uncertain. CDR3 nucleotide sequence: TGTGCCAGCAGCGTAGGCGCGTTCTCCTATAATTCACCCCTCCACTTT. Translating gives CASSVGAFSYNSPLHF.